These 26 T cell receptor beta chains were all obtained from the same sample, sequenced in a study of shared clonotypes between healthy human individuals. Repertoires were generated with immunoSEQ multiplex PCR, while TCRdb's copy carries only in-frame clones and drops some. The table records about 1.1 million clones, around 78% of them present only once. Source material: memory CD4+ T cells from PBMCs. Stated subset: CD45RA-negative fraction. Receptor source: a man younger than 35 in good health. Some clones in this sample may be carry-over from other donors' samples.

This chain connects TRBV18 to TRBJ1-1; D gene unclear. Germline V gene lookup returns CDR1 KGHSH and CDR2 LQKENI. V was shortened by 3 bases and J by 10 bases, with 6 bases between the two germline ends. The CDR3 is made up of 10 amino acids. The CDR3 DNA reads TGTGCCAGCTCACCTGAGGCAGCTTTCTTT. Residues: CASSPEAAFF. The full variable domain, in which reference TRBV18 and TRBJ1-1 provide the parts outside the CDR3, is NAGVMQNPRHLVRRRGQEARLRCSPMKGHSHVYWYRQLPEEGLKFMVYLQKENIIDESGMPKERFSAEFPKEGPSILRIQQVVRGDSAAYFCASSPEAAFFGQGTRLTVV.

The chain combines TRBV5-4 with TRBJ1-1; 8 bases match TRBD1. This CDR3 spans 15 amino acids. V lost 3 bases and J lost 3; bases outside the gene matches: 7. Germline-derived CDR1 and CDR2 are SGHNT and YYREEE (reference sequence). Written as DNA, the CDR3 is TGTGCCAGCAGCTCGCCAGGGACAGGATACACTGAAGCTTTCTTT. Translating gives CASSSPGTGYTEAFF.

This rearrangement joins TRBV18 to TRBJ2-1; D remains ambiguous. Germline V gene data show CDR1 as KGHSH and CDR2 as LQKENI. This CDR3 has 13 residues. Between the trimmed V and J ends, which lost 1 base and 13 bases, there was a span of 14 bases. CDR3 sequence (DNA): TGTGCCAGCTCACCACTGGATAGCAGCCTTCAGTTCTTC. This gives the protein CASSPLDSSLQFF.

The CDR3 region has the DNA TGTGCCAGCAGCTCAGGTGGAAGCAATCAGCCCCAGCATTTT. Its translation: CASSSGGSNQPQHF. This chain links TRBV7-6 with TRBJ1-5, with D hard to call. Germline loops: CDR1 SGHVS, CDR2 FNYEAQ. This CDR3 has 14 amino acids. V lost 4 bases, J lost 1 base, and 8 bases lay in between.

Only a few counts were recorded for this clone. J is TRBJ1-1 and V is TRBV5-1, with no clear D. Germline V gene data show CDR1 as SGHRS and CDR2 as YFSETQ. The CDR3 sequence is 12 residues long. V lost 1 base, J lost 6 bases, and 7 bases lay in between. CDR3 residues: CASSLFTAEAFF. The DNA for the CDR3 is TGCGCCAGCAGCTTGTTCACGGCTGAAGCTTTCTTT.

This clone was picked up a small number of times. The J gene is TRBJ2-3, the V gene TRBV28; 9 nucleotides line up with TRBD2. There are 13 residues in the CDR3. The junction had 5 bases not matched to a gene; V was cut back by 10 bases and J by 3 bases. Germline CDR1 is MDHEN and CDR2 is SYDVKM. The CDR3 sequence: CAILAGSTDTQYF. The CDR3 region has the DNA TGTGCCATACTAGCGGGTAGTACAGATACGCAGTATTTT.

The J gene is TRBJ2-2, the V gene TRBV28; 9 bases are a match to TRBD1. This CDR3 has 14 residues. The V and J ends lost 5 bases and 7 bases, in that order; junction bases with no gene match: 5. Per the germline V gene, CDR1 is MDHEN and CDR2 is SYDVKM. This CDR3 is CASSGQGPVGELFF. Written as DNA, the CDR3 is TGTGCCAGCAGTGGACAGGGGCCGGTCGGGGAGCTGTTTTTT.

In the case of this clone: This CDR3 is also generated by other DNA sequences in the sample. J is TRBJ2-7 and V is TRBV19, with 11 bases aligning to TRBD1. The CDR3 runs 14 residues. Trimming at V came to 4 bases and at J to 3 bases, leaving 2 bases not matched to a gene. CDR1 and CDR2 from the germline V gene are LNHDA and SQIVND (reference sequence). The CDR3, as DNA: TGTGCCAGTAGTAGGGACAGGGGGAACTACGAGCAGTACTTC. It is translated as CASSRDRGNYEQYF.

The chain recombines TRBV11-2 with TRBJ2-7, with D uncertain. Between the trimmed V and J ends, which lost 3 bases and 2 bases, there was a span of 11 bases. This CDR3 has 14 amino acids. CDR1 and CDR2 from the germline V gene are SGHAT and FQNNGV. CDR3 DNA sequence: TGTGCCAGCAGCTTTCCGTACGGAACCTACGAGCAGTACTTC. Translation gives CASSFPYGTYEQYF.

DNA for the CDR3: TGTGCCAGCAGCTTCCCCAGACTAGCGACAAAAGAGACCCAGTACTTC. Its translation: CASSFPRLATKETQYF. The chain links TRBV5-8 to TRBJ2-5; 8 bases agree with TRBD2. The CDR3 consists of 16 residues. Germline V gene data show CDR1 as SGHTS and CDR2 as YDEGEE. After removal of 2 bases from V and 3 bases from J, the junction contained 9 bases not matched to a gene. Together with reference TRBV5-8 and TRBJ2-5, the CDR3 gives the full variable domain: EAGVTQSPTHLIKTRGQQATLRCSPISGHTSVYWYQQALGLGLQFLLWYDEGEERNRGNFPPRFSGRQFPNYSSELNVNALELEDSALYLCASSFPRLATKETQYFGPGTRLLVL.

The CDR3 is CASRRDRMGVPQHF. The CDR3 coding sequence is TGTGCCAGCAGGCGGGATAGGATGGGGGTGCCCCAGCATTTT. The chain has TRBV28 and TRBJ1-5; TRBD1 might be the D (5 bases). V was trimmed by 6 bases and J by 9 bases, leaving 18 bases between them. The CDR3 runs 14 residues. CDR1 is MDHEN, CDR2 SYDVKM, per germline.

The chain couples TRBV7-3 to TRBJ2-7; D may be TRBD1 or TRBD2 (5 bases each). CDR1 is SGHTA and CDR2 is FQGTGA in the germline V gene. The CDR3 has 13 amino acids. Trimming took 3 bases from V and 6 from J, leaving 12 bases between them. CDR3 residues: CASSFGTSAEQYF. Written as DNA, the CDR3 is TGTGCCAGCAGCTTTGGGACGTCTGCCGAGCAGTACTTC.

The V and J genes are TRBV10-3 and TRBJ2-1, with TRBD2 identical over 13 bases. This CDR3 has 15 amino acids. Germline V gene sequence: CDR1 ENHRY, CDR2 SYGVKD. Germline trimming cut 10 bases from V and 9 bases from J; bases unmatched to any gene: 12. This chain's CDR3 is CASKTPGLAGFEQFF. In nucleotides, the CDR3 is TGTGCCAGCAAAACACCGGGACTAGCGGGATTTGAGCAGTTCTTC.

A single count supports this clone. V and J are TRBV9 and TRBJ1-2, with 10 nucleotides matching TRBD1. There are 13 residues in the CDR3. The germline V gene encodes CDR1 SGDLS and CDR2 YYNGEE. J lost 7 bases, V lost 3 bases, and 3 bases had no gene match. CDR3 residues: CASSARDRGGYTF. CDR3 DNA: TGTGCCAGCAGCGCCCGGGACAGGGGTGGCTACACCTTC. The variable domain in full, with the rest retrieved from reference TRBV9 and TRBJ1-2, is DSGVTQTPKHLITATGQRVTLRCSPRSGDLSVYWYQQSLDQGLQFLIQYYNGEERAKGNILERFSAQQFPDLHSELNLSSLELGDSALYFCASSARDRGGYTFGSGTRLTVV.

V and J are TRBV19 and TRBJ2-7, with D perhaps TRBD1 or TRBD2 (5 bases each). Germline V lookup: CDR1 LNHDA, CDR2 SQIVND (reference sequence). This CDR3 has 15 amino acids. V was pared by 6 bases and J by 2 bases, with 17 bases between. In DNA form, the CDR3 reads TGTGCCAGTAGGCCCCGGGGCGCTTATGCCTACGAGCAGTACTTC. It specifies CASRPRGAYAYEQYF.

This chain links TRBV11-1 with TRBJ1-1; 7 bases match TRBD1. CDR1 is SGHAT and CDR2 is FQDESV in the germline V gene (reference sequence). The CDR3 contains 16 residues. Losses at the gene ends were 2 bases for V and 7 bases for J; bases not matched to a gene: 13. CDR3 loop: CASSLLTNSGTDEAFF. In DNA, the CDR3 is TGTGCCAGCAGCTTACTTACCAACTCAGGGACAGATGAAGCTTTCTTT.

The chain couples TRBV29-1 to TRBJ2-2, with 7 bases identical to TRBD1. CDR1 is SQVTM, CDR2 ANQGSEA, per germline. CDR3 size: 15 residues. The V gene end was trimmed by 0 bases and the J gene end by 7 bases; junction bases not matched to a gene: 8. The CDR3 region is CSVEDGDSGFGELFF. In nucleotides, the CDR3 is TGCAGCGTTGAAGATGGGGACAGTGGGTTCGGGGAGCTGTTTTTT.

The chain's CDR3 is CASSYWTGVEKLFF. The CDR3 coding sequence is TGTGCCAGCAGTTATTGGACAGGGGTTGAAAAACTGTTTTTT. The chain carries TRBV6-4 and TRBJ1-4; 9 positions agree with TRBD1. The germline CDR1 and CDR2 sequences are MRHNA and SNTAGT. This CDR3 region has 14 residues. The junction had 5 bases not matched to a gene; V was cut back by 5 bases and J by 7 bases.

CDR3 amino acids: CASTSGNANTGELFF. The CDR3 coding sequence is TGCGCCAGCACTAGCGGGAACGCGAACACCGGGGAGCTGTTTTTT. The chain uses TRBV5-1 and TRBJ2-2, with 9 bases fitting TRBD2. From germline, CDR1 is SGHRS and CDR2 YFSETQ. After removal of 6 bases from V and 0 bases from J, the junction contained 3 bases not matched to a gene. The CDR3 has 15 amino acids.

The rearrangement joins TRBV7-2 to TRBJ2-3; D is unresolved. Looked up from germline, CDR1 is SGHTA and CDR2 is FQGNSA. V gave up 1 base and J gave up 0 bases, with 5 bases separating them. The CDR3 length is 14 residues. CDR3 sequence: CASSLGYSTDTQYF. The CDR3 DNA reads TGTGCCAGCAGCTTAGGATATAGCACAGATACGCAGTATTTT.

The rearrangement uses TRBV10-3 and TRBJ2-3; no firm D call. Trimming cost V 0 bases and J 1 base, with 14 bases left between them. The CDR3 loop spans 17 amino acids. CDR1 and CDR2 (germline): ENHRY, SYGVKD. The CDR3 DNA follows: TGTGCCATCAGTGAGTCGATTTCGCTTTCAGGCACAGATACGCAGTATTTT. It specifies CAISESISLSGTDTQYF.

V usage is TRBV6-1 and J usage is TRBJ1-5; weak D call: TRBD1 (6 bases). The V gene's germline CDR1 is MNHNS and CDR2 SASEGT. This CDR3 has 15 residues. The germline V and J ends were trimmed by 3 bases and 5 bases, with 14 bases remaining between them. Here the CDR3 reads CASSDLTGMDQPQHF. The CDR3 nucleotides are TGTGCCAGCAGTGACCTAACAGGGATGGATCAGCCCCAGCATTTT.

The CDR3 reads CASSIDLSQDYSYNEQFF. As DNA, the CDR3 is TGTGCCAGTAGTATAGATCTGTCCCAGGACTATTCCTACAATGAGCAGTTCTTC. This chain links TRBV19 with TRBJ2-1, with D perhaps TRBD2 (6 bases). Trimming left V 0 bases short and J 1 base short, with 16 bases between. Germline-derived CDR1 and CDR2 are LNHDA and SQIVND (reference sequence). The CDR3 totals 18 residues.

This clone has only one observation. The V call is TRBV27, the J call TRBJ2-1; 7 nucleotides align to TRBD2. CDR1 is MNHEY and CDR2 is SMNVEV in the germline V gene (reference sequence). Trimming removed 1 base from V and 7 bases from J; junction bases left unmatched: 7. This CDR3 region has 15 residues. The CDR3 DNA sequence: TGTGCCAGCAGTTTATGGGCGGGAGCTGGGAATGAGCAGTTCTTC. Translated, it gives CASSLWAGAGNEQFF.

The chain joins TRBV27 to TRBJ1-1; no clear D. Between the trimmed V and J ends, which lost 4 bases and 11 bases, there was a span of 17 bases. The CDR3 extends over 13 amino acids. Germline CDR1 reads MNHEY; CDR2 reads SMNVEV (reference sequence). The CDR3 region is CASSSASHLGAFF. CDR3 DNA sequence: TGTGCCAGCAGTTCCGCGTCTCACTTAGGGGCTTTCTTT.

The chain carries TRBV5-4 and TRBJ2-2; tentative D call: TRBD2 (5 bases). Germline lookup yields CDR1 SGHNT and CDR2 YYREEE (reference sequence). The CDR3 runs 12 residues. V was trimmed by 4 bases and J by 6 bases, leaving 7 bases between them. CDR3 nucleotides: TGTGCCAGCAGCCCGGAGGCCGGGGAGCTGTTTTTT. Translation gives CASSPEAGELFF.